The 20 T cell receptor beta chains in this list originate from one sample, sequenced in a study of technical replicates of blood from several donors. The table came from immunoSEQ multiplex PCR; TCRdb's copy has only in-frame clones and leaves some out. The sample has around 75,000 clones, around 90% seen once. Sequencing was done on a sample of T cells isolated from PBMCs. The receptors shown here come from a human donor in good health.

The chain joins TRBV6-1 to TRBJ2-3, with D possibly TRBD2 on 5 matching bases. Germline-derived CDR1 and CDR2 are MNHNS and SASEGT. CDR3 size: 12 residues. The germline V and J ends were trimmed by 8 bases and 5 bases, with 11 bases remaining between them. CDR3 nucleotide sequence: TGTGCCAGCGGAGGAGATATAGATACGCAGTATTTT. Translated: CASGGDIDTQYF.

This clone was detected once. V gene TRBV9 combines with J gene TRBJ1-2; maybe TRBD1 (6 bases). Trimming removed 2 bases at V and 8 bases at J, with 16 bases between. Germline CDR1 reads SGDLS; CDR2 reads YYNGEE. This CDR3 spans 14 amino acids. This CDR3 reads CASSVTTGRGGYTF. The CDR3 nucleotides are TGTGCCAGCAGCGTTACTACAGGGCGTGGAGGCTACACCTTC.

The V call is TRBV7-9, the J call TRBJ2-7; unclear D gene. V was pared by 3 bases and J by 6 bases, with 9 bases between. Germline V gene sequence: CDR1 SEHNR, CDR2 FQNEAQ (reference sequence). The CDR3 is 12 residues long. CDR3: CASSFSLGEQYF. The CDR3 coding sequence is TGTGCCAGCAGCTTTAGTCTTGGCGAGCAGTACTTC.

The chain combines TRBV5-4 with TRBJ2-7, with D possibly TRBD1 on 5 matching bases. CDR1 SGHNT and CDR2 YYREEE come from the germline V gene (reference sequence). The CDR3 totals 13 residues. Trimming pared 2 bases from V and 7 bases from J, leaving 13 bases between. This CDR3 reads CASSLPRAREQYF. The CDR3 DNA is TGTGCCAGCAGCTTACCCAGGGCCCGGGAGCAGTACTTC.

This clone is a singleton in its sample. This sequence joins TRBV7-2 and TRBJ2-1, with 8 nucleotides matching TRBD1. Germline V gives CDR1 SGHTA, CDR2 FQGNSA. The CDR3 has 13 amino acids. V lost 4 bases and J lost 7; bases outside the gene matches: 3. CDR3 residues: CASSWDRLNEQFF. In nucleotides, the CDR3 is TGTGCCAGCAGCTGGGACAGGTTAAATGAGCAGTTCTTC.

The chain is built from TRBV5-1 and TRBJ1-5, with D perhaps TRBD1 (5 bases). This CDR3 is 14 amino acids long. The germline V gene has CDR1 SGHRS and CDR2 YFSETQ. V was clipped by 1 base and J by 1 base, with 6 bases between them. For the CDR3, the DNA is TGCGCCAGCAGCTTGCAGGGAAGCAATCAGCCCCAGCATTTT. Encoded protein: CASSLQGSNQPQHF.

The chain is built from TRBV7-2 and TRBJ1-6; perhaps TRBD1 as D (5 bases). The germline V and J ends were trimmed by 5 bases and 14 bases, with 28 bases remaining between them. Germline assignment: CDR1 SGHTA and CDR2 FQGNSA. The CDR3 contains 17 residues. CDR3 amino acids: CASSVLLGRSRIVTLHF. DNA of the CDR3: TGTGCCAGCAGCGTACTATTGGGGCGTTCCCGGATAGTCACCCTCCACTTT.

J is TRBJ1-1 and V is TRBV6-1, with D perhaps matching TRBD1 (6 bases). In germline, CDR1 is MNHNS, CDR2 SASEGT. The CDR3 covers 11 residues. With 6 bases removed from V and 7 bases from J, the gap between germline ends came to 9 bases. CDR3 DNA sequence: TGTGCCAGCAGCAGGGGTAATGAAGCTTTCTTT. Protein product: CASSRGNEAFF.

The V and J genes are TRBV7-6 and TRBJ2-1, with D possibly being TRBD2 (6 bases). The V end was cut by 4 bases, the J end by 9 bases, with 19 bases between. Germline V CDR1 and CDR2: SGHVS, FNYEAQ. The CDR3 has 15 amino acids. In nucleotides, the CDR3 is TGTGCCAGCAGCTCTTCTAGCTCCGAGCGGGCTGAGCAGTTCTTC. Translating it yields CASSSSSSERAEQFF.

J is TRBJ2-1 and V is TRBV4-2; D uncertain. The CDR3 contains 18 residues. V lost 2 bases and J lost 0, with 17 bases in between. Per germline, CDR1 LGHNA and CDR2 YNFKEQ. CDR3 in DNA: TGTGCCAGCAGCCAACGTTTCCCGTTGTCGAGCTCCTACAATGAGCAGTTCTTC. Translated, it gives CASSQRFPLSSSYNEQFF.

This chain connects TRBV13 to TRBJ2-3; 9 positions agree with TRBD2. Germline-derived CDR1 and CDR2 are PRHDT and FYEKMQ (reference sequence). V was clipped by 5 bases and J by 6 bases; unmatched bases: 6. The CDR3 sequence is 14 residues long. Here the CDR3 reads CASSPNLAGDTQYF. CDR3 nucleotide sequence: TGTGCCAGCAGCCCGAACCTAGCGGGGGATACGCAGTATTTT. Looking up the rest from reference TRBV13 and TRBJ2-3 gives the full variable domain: AAGVIQSPRHLIKEKRETATLKCYPIPRHDTVYWYQQGPGQDPQFLISFYEKMQSDKGSIPDRFSAQQFSDYHSELNMSSLELGDSALYFCASSPNLAGDTQYFGPGTRLTVL.

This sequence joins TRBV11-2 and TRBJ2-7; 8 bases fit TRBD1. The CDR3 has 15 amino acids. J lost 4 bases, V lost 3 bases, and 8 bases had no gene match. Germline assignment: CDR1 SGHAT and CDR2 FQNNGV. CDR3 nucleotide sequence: TGTGCCAGCAGCTTCCGGACAGGGAATTGGTACGAGCAGTACTTC. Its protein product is CASSFRTGNWYEQYF. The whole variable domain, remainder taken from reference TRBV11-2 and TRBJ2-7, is EAGVAQSPRYKIIEKRQSVAFWCNPISGHATLYWYQQILGQGPKLLIQFQNNGVVDDSQLPKDRFSAERLKGVDSTLKIQPAKLEDSAVYLCASSFRTGNWYEQYFGPGTRLTVT.

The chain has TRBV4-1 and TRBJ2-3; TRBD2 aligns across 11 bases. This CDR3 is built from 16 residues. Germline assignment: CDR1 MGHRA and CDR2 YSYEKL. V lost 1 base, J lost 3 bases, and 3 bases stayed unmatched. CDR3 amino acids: CASSQVIAGGTDTQYF. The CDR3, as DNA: TGCGCCAGCAGCCAAGTGATAGCGGGGGGGACAGATACGCAGTATTTT.

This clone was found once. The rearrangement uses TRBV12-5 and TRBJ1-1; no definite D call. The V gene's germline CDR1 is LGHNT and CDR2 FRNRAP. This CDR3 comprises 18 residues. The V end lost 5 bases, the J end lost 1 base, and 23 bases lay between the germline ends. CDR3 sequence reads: CASGPTMELSRGNTEAFF. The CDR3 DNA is TGTGCTAGTGGTCCCACCATGGAGCTATCGCGCGGGAACACTGAAGCTTTCTTT.

Here the CDR3 reads CASSSGTTQETQYF. CDR3 nucleotides: TGTGCCAGCAGCTCTGGGACTACCCAAGAGACCCAGTACTTC. The chain carries TRBV13 and TRBJ2-5; 7 positions match TRBD2. The germline V gene encodes CDR1 PRHDT and CDR2 FYEKMQ (reference sequence). The CDR3 sequence is 14 residues long. J gave up 1 base and V 4 bases, and 3 bases lay outside the gene matches.

The DNA for the CDR3 is TGTGCCAGCAGTTTCAGCTCCCCTAGGTTCGAACCCTATAATTCACCCCTCCACTTT. Protein: CASSFSSPRFEPYNSPLHF. The chain is built from TRBV27 and TRBJ1-6; D remains unclear. The germline V gene has CDR1 MNHEY and CDR2 SMNVEV (reference sequence). This CDR3 is built from 19 residues. The V gene lost 3 bases and the J gene lost 2 bases, with 20 bases spanning the gap.

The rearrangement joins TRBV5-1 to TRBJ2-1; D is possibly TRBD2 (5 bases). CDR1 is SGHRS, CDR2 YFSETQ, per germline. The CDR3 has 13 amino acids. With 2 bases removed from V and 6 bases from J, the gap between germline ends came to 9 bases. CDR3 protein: CASSLGLFNEQFF. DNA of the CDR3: TGCGCCAGCAGCTTAGGACTTTTCAATGAGCAGTTCTTC.

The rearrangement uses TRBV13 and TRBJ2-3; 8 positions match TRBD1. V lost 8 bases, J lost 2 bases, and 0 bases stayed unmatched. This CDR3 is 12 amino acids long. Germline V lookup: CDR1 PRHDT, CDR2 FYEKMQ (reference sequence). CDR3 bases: TGTGCCAGCCAGGGGGCCACAGATACGCAGTATTTT. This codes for CASQGATDTQYF.

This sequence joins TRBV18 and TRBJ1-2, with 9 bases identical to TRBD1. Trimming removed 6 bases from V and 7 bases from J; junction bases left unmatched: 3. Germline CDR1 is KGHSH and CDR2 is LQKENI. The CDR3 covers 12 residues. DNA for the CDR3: TGTGCCAGCTCCCTGGGACAGGGTGGCTACACCTTC. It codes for CASSLGQGGYTF.

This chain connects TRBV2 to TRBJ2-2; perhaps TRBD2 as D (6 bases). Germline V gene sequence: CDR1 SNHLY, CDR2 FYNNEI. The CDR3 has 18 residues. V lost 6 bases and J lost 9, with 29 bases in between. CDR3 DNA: TGTGCCAGCAGCCCCATCGGGGGACCTAGGACCCGGGGGAGGGAGCTGTTTTTT. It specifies CASSPIGGPRTRGRELFF.